Each of the 24 T cell receptor beta chains below was sequenced from the same sample in a study of blood T cell repertoires in COVID-19. The protocol was immunoSEQ multiplex PCR, while the TCRdb copy is restricted to in-frame clones and leaves out a portion. The table lists around 210,000 clones, 75% to 85% of them singletons. The sequencing sample was made of peripheral blood. The receptors come from a human donor in a cohort sampled during active COVID-19.

The chain recombines TRBV5-1 with TRBJ2-3, with TRBD2 matching 8 bases. In germline, CDR1 is SGHRS, CDR2 YFSETQ. Germline trimming cut 3 bases from V and 2 bases from J; bases unmatched to any gene: 8. The CDR3 is 16 amino acids. CDR3 coding DNA: TGCGCCAGCAGCTACGGACTAGCTGGGTCCACAGATACGCAGTATTTT. This sequence encodes CASSYGLAGSTDTQYF.

This chain joins TRBV7-2 and TRBJ2-3, with 8 bases that match TRBD1. Per the germline V gene, CDR1 is SGHTA and CDR2 is FQGNSA. This CDR3 spans 15 amino acids. V shed 3 bases, J shed 3 bases, and the junction held 5 bases outside the gene matches. The CDR3 DNA sequence: TGTGCCAGCAGCTTCAGACAGGGGAAGACAGATACGCAGTATTTT. Amino acid sequence: CASSFRQGKTDTQYF.

The sample holds a few counts of this clone. The rearrangement joins TRBV18 to TRBJ1-1, with D perhaps matching TRBD1 (6 bases). CDR3 length: 14 residues. V gave up 6 bases and J gave up 5 bases, with 16 bases separating them. CDR1 and CDR2 (germline): KGHSH, LQKENI. The CDR3 DNA sequence: TGTGCCAGCTCTACCACGGACAGAGGAACTGAAGCTTTCTTT. Protein product: CASSTTDRGTEAFF.

The rearrangement joins TRBV28 to TRBJ1-5, with D perhaps matching TRBD1 (6 bases). The V gene lost 7 bases and the J gene lost 0 bases, with 13 bases spanning the gap. The CDR3 is made up of 15 amino acids. Germline loops: CDR1 MDHEN, CDR2 SYDVKM. CDR3 coding DNA: TGTGCCAGCAAATCACAGGGATTTAGCAATCAGCCCCAGCATTTT. This encodes CASKSQGFSNQPQHF.

The J gene is TRBJ2-7, the V gene TRBV7-8, with D perhaps matching TRBD1 (5 bases). Trimming took off 5 bases at V and 0 bases at J, with 17 bases between the two ends. The germline V gene has CDR1 SGHVS and CDR2 FQNEAQ. This CDR3 is 16 amino acids long. The CDR3 DNA is TGTGCCAGCAGCAAAGATCAGGGATCATTCTCCTACGAGCAGTACTTC. Amino acids: CASSKDQGSFSYEQYF.

The V gene is TRBV15, the J gene TRBJ2-3, with D possibly being TRBD2 (7 bases). The CDR3 is 14 amino acids. Trimming left V 1 base short and J 5 bases short, with 10 bases between. Germline-derived CDR1 and CDR2 are LNHNV and YYDKDF (reference sequence). The CDR3 loop is CATSRGGGVDTQYF. Here the CDR3 DNA reads TGTGCCACCAGCAGAGGGGGGGGCGTAGATACGCAGTATTTT.

The rearrangement uses TRBV30 and TRBJ1-5, with D hard to call. The germline V gene has CDR1 GTSNPN and CDR2 SVGIG (reference sequence). The CDR3 length is 13 residues. Trimming cost V 2 bases and J 0 bases, with 5 bases left between them. CDR3 coding DNA: TGTGCCTGGAGTAATAATAGCAATCAGCCCCAGCATTTT. Its translation is CAWSNNSNQPQHF. Together with reference TRBV30 and TRBJ1-5, the CDR3 gives the full variable domain: SQTIHQWPATLVQPVGSPLSLECTVEGTSNPNLYWYRQAAGRGLQLLFYSVGIGQISSEVPQNLSASRPQDRQFILSSKKLLLSDSGFYLCAWSNNSNQPQHFGDGTRLSIL.

V usage is TRBV7-2 and J usage is TRBJ2-1, with a possible D match to TRBD2 (6 bases). Trimming pared 4 bases from V and 7 bases from J, leaving 20 bases between. From germline, CDR1 is SGHTA and CDR2 FQGNSA. The CDR3 has 16 residues. CDR3 nucleotides: TGTGCCAGCAGCTCCATGGGGCGCGGGAAGGGAAATGAGCAGTTCTTC. It codes for CASSSMGRGKGNEQFF. The whole variable domain, remainder taken from reference TRBV7-2 and TRBJ2-1, is GAGVSQSPSNKVTEKGKDVELRCDPISGHTALYWYRQSLGQGLEFLIYFQGNSAPDKSGLPSDRFSAERTGGSVSTLTIQRTQQEDSAVYLCASSSMGRGKGNEQFFGPGTRLTVL.

This chain joins TRBV11-2 and TRBJ2-1, with D tentatively TRBD1 (6 bases). This CDR3 contains 13 residues. Trimming took off 4 bases at V and 8 bases at J, with 12 bases between the two ends. Germline loops: CDR1 SGHAT, CDR2 FQNNGV. As DNA, the CDR3 is TGTGCCAGCAGCTCCACAGGGCTAGATGAGCAGTTCTTC. Amino acid sequence: CASSSTGLDEQFF. The full variable domain, in which reference TRBV11-2 and TRBJ2-1 provide the parts outside the CDR3, is EAGVAQSPRYKIIEKRQSVAFWCNPISGHATLYWYQQILGQGPKLLIQFQNNGVVDDSQLPKDRFSAERLKGVDSTLKIQPAKLEDSAVYLCASSSTGLDEQFFGPGTRLTVL.

CDR3 DNA: TGTGCCACCGAGGACAGGGGAAGAAATCAGCCCCAGCATTTT. It specifies CATEDRGRNQPQHF. V gene TRBV19 combines with J gene TRBJ1-5, with TRBD1 matching 9 bases. This CDR3 has 14 residues. Germline V lookup: CDR1 LNHDA, CDR2 SQIVND (reference sequence). V dropped 10 bases and J dropped 4; count of bases not matched to a gene: 8.

V and J are TRBV19 and TRBJ1-4, with a weak D call TRBD1 (6 bases). CDR1 LNHDA and CDR2 SQIVND come from the germline V gene (reference sequence). This CDR3 has 14 amino acids. Trimming cost V 7 bases and J 6 bases, with 15 bases left between them. CDR3 nucleotide sequence: TGTGCCAGTACCACGGCACAGGGAGATGAAAAACTGTTTTTT. Encoded protein: CASTTAQGDEKLFF.

A few counts support this clone. The V and J genes are TRBV5-5 and TRBJ2-7, with 9 bases identical to TRBD2. V gave up 0 bases and J gave up 0 bases; unmatched junction bases: 1. This CDR3 is 15 amino acids long. Germline lookup yields CDR1 SGHKS and CDR2 YYEKEE (reference sequence). CDR3 sequence: CASSLGTSASYEQYF. CDR3 sequence (DNA): TGTGCCAGCAGCTTGGGGACTAGCGCCTCCTACGAGCAGTACTTC.

The chain uses TRBV11-2 and TRBJ1-2; TRBD1 aligns across 7 bases. CDR1 and CDR2 (germline): SGHAT, FQNNGV. V was pared by 5 bases and J by 8 bases, with 11 bases of the junction left unmatched. The CDR3 has 14 amino acids. CDR3 DNA: TGTGCCAGCAGCGCGCCGACTACAGGGGACGGCTACACCTTC. The encoded protein is CASSAPTTGDGYTF.

The chain has TRBV28 and TRBJ1-1; 10 bases agree with TRBD1. The CDR3 spans 16 residues. The ends lost 4 bases at V and 10 bases at J; junction bases unmatched: 15. The germline gives CDR1 MDHEN, CDR2 SYDVKM. CDR3 region: CASSSPRDRGILGAFF. The CDR3 DNA reads as TGTGCCAGCAGTTCACCTAGGGACAGGGGAATACTGGGAGCTTTCTTT. Using reference TRBV28 and TRBJ1-1 for the parts outside the CDR3, the full variable domain is DVKVTQSSRYLVKRTGEKVFLECVQDMDHENMFWYRQDPGLGLRLIYFSYDVKMKEKGDIPEGYSVSREKKERFSLILESASTNQTSMYLCASSSPRDRGILGAFFGQGTRLTVV.

The chain joins TRBV5-4 to TRBJ2-5; TRBD2 matches 11 bases. Germline CDR1 is SGHNT and CDR2 is YYREEE (reference sequence). CDR3 length: 17 residues. Trimming removed 4 bases from V and 4 bases from J; junction bases left unmatched: 12. CDR3 in DNA: TGTGCCAGCAGCCGGGGGGGGACTAGCGGCGGAGGAGAGACCCAGTACTTC. Residues: CASSRGGTSGGGETQYF.

This clone was counted a single time. This rearrangement joins TRBV6-5 to TRBJ1-6; 8 nucleotides agree with TRBD1. Germline trimming cut 2 bases from V and 7 bases from J; bases unmatched to any gene: 7. CDR3 length: 16 residues. Germline-derived CDR1 and CDR2 are MNHEY and SVGAGI. This CDR3 is CASSYGRGRRNSPLHF. The CDR3 coding sequence is TGTGCCAGCAGTTACGGCAGGGGGCGAAGGAATTCACCCCTCCACTTT.

The chain uses TRBV19 and TRBJ1-2; 8 bases align to TRBD1. The germline V gene encodes CDR1 LNHDA and CDR2 SQIVND (reference sequence). The CDR3 is 16 residues long. J lost 8 bases, V lost 3 bases, and 14 bases had no gene match. This CDR3 reads CASSITKRTGFHGYTF. In DNA, the CDR3 is TGTGCCAGTAGTATTACGAAAAGGACAGGGTTTCACGGCTACACCTTC.

The chain is built from TRBV27 and TRBJ2-7; TRBD1 matches 10 bases. Germline V lookup: CDR1 MNHEY, CDR2 SMNVEV (reference sequence). This CDR3 spans 16 amino acids. J gave up 3 bases and V 2 bases, and 7 bases lay outside the gene matches. CDR3 nucleotides: TGTGCCAGCAGTTTAAACGGACAGGGGGGAAGCTACGAGCAGTACTTC. Protein product: CASSLNGQGGSYEQYF.

V gene TRBV21-1 combines with J gene TRBJ2-2; the table gives TRBD1 as D, unverified against the DNA. TRBV21-1 is labeled a pseudogene. The CDR3 is made up of 14 amino acids. The CDR3 DNA is TGTGCCAGCATACTAAAGGGGGACACCGGGGAGCTGTTTTTT. Residues: CASILKGDTGELFF.

This clone was observed a few times. The chain joins TRBV7-2 to TRBJ2-7; D remains unclear. V was cut by 1 base and J by 2 bases, with 6 bases left in between. This CDR3 is built from 13 residues. Germline CDR1 and CDR2: SGHTA and FQGNSA. CDR3 sequence (DNA): TGTGCCAGCAGCTTAGACAGACCCTACGAGCAGTACTTC. Translating it yields CASSLDRPYEQYF.

The rearrangement uses TRBV28 and TRBJ2-6; D perhaps matches TRBD2 (5 bases). This CDR3 contains 15 residues. Germline CDR1 reads MDHEN; CDR2 reads SYDVKM. Trimming left V 5 bases short and J 2 bases short, with 10 bases between. Here the CDR3 DNA reads TGTGCCAGCAGTATGGCGAGGGCTGGGGCCAACGTCCTGACTTTC. Protein: CASSMARAGANVLTF. The entire variable domain, with the rest obtained from reference TRBV28 and TRBJ2-6, is as follows: DVKVTQSSRYLVKRTGEKVFLECVQDMDHENMFWYRQDPGLGLRLIYFSYDVKMKEKGDIPEGYSVSREKKERFSLILESASTNQTSMYLCASSMARAGANVLTFGAGSRLTVL.

The chain carries TRBV2 and TRBJ2-7, with 7 bases identical to TRBD2. Germline-derived CDR1 and CDR2 are SNHLY and FYNNEI. V shed 6 bases, J shed 6 bases, and the junction held 8 bases outside the gene matches. The CDR3 length is 13 residues. The chain's CDR3 is CASSERLAREQYF. Here the CDR3 DNA reads TGTGCCAGCAGCGAGAGACTAGCCCGCGAGCAGTACTTC.

The chain joins TRBV6-6 to TRBJ1-4; TRBD1 matches 10 bases. This CDR3 has 15 amino acids. V lost 2 bases and J lost 4; bases outside the gene matches: 1. Looked up from germline, CDR1 is MNHNY and CDR2 is SVGAGI (reference sequence). In nucleotides, the CDR3 is TGTGCCAGCAGTTACGGGGACAGGGGTAATGAAAAACTGTTTTTT. Its protein product is CASSYGDRGNEKLFF.

The chain recombines TRBV19 with TRBJ1-6; no firm D call. With 4 bases removed from V and 7 bases from J, the gap between germline ends came to 14 bases. The CDR3 has 15 amino acids. Looked up from germline, CDR1 is LNHDA and CDR2 is SQIVND (reference sequence). The CDR3 coding sequence is TGTGCCAGTAGTAGAGGAACGTACTGGAATTCACCCCTCCACTTT. It yields the protein CASSRGTYWNSPLHF.